This entry is about one T cell receptor beta chain. Its antigen is unknown. TCR beta was sequenced from blood CD8+ and CD4+ T cells. The TEMRA cells underwent FACS enrichment, while the CD8+ and CD4+ T cells underwent negative isolation. The sample belongs to a study of CD8 T cells in Susac syndrome. Study conclusions and caveats: The relatively small number of individuals in the TCR sequencing and HLA analysis was acknowledged by the study.

Roughly 0.45 to 1 ug RNA was reverse transcribed with random hexamers. Amplification of TCR beta CDR3 across 54 Vbeta and 13 Jbeta was performed with immunoSEQ multiplex PCR. Via MiXCR, TCRdb re-called the immunoSEQ multiplex PCR reads, giving one row per CDR3 protein. The table includes over 100,000 distinct CDR3 sequences, under 95% detected once. V was shortened by 1 base and J by 11 bases, with 17 bases between the two germline ends. CDR1 is SQVTM, CDR2 ANQGSEA, per germline. The CDR3 length is 13 residues. The receptor was isolated from a human donor in good health. The chain combines TRBV29-1 with TRBJ1-1; no clear D. The sequenced material came from CD8+ T cells from PBMCs. As DNA, the CDR3 is TGCAGCGTTGAAGTTCTAGGAAAAGGGATGGCTTTCTTT. Translated, it gives CSVEVLGKGMAFF.